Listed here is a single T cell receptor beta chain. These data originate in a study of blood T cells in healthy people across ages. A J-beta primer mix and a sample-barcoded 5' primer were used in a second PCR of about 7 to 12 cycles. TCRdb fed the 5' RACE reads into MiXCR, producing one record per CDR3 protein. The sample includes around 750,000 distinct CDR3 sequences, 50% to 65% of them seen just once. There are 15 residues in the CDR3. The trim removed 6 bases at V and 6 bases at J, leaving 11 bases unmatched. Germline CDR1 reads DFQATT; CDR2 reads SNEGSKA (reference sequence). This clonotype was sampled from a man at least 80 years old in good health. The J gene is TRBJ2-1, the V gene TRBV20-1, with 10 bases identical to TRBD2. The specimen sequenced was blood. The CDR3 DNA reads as TGCAGTGCCATACGTCCGAGCGGGAGGGGCAATGAGCAGTTCTTC. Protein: CSAIRPSGRGNEQFF.